The 15 T cell receptor beta chains below were found in one sample sequenced in a study of blood T cell repertoires in COVID-19. Some clones are missing from TCRdb's copy, which holds only in-frame ones; the method was immunoSEQ multiplex PCR. The sample carries tens of thousands of clones, about 90% recorded once. What was sequenced was peripheral blood. The receptors originated from a man aged 18 to 35 with COVID-19, enrolled during active disease.

DNA for the CDR3: TGTGCCAGCAGCCGGCGGGAGGGTGGGGCCAACGTCCTGACTTTC. Translation gives CASSRREGGANVLTF. The V gene is TRBV7-3, the J gene TRBJ2-6; TRBD2 matches 9 bases. After removal of 5 bases from V and 3 bases from J, the junction contained 2 bases not matched to a gene. The CDR3 covers 15 residues. Germline CDR1 SGHTA, CDR2 FQGTGA.

This clone was picked up one time. The rearrangement uses TRBV28 and TRBJ1-2; TRBD1 aligns across 8 bases. Per germline, CDR1 MDHEN and CDR2 SYDVKM. V trimming: 8 bases; J trimming: 5 bases; junction bases outside the gene matches: 7. The CDR3 runs 13 residues. CDR3 in DNA: TGTGCCAGCGCAGGACAGGGTGGTTATGGCTACACCTTC. It is translated as CASAGQGGYGYTF.

The chain links TRBV28 to TRBJ2-7; D may be TRBD1 (6 bases). Germline V lookup: CDR1 MDHEN, CDR2 SYDVKM. The V end lost 10 bases, the J end lost 3 bases, and 13 bases lay between the germline ends. The CDR3 consists of 12 residues. The CDR3, as DNA: TGTGCCACTCGGACAGCTTACTACGAGCAGTACTTC. This codes for CATRTAYYEQYF.

The chain joins TRBV19 to TRBJ2-7; 9 nucleotides align to TRBD2. CDR1 is LNHDA, CDR2 SQIVND, per germline (reference sequence). The V segment lost 3 bases and the J segment 5 bases; nucleotides outside the gene matches: 5. This CDR3 is 14 amino acids long. The CDR3 DNA follows: TGTGCCAGTAGTATTGCGGGAGGGCCCCACGAGCAGTACTTC. It specifies CASSIAGGPHEQYF.

The chain uses TRBV27 and TRBJ2-7; 8 nucleotides agree with TRBD1. The V segment lost 6 bases and the J segment 3 bases; nucleotides outside the gene matches: 7. CDR3 length equals 14 residues. Germline values: CDR1 MNHEY, CDR2 SMNVEV (reference sequence). The CDR3 loop reads CASSRTGFYYEQYF. In nucleotides, the CDR3 is TGTGCCAGCAGCCGGACAGGGTTTTACTACGAGCAGTACTTC.

This clone has a single count. This chain links TRBV28 with TRBJ1-3; D perhaps matches TRBD1 (5 bases). Per germline, CDR1 MDHEN and CDR2 SYDVKM. The CDR3 is 17 residues long. V lost 5 bases, J lost 0 bases, and 17 bases lay in between. In nucleotides, the CDR3 is TGTGCCAGCAGTCTCCCAGGAGGGGCCAGCTCTGGAAACACCATATATTTT. Protein: CASSLPGGASSGNTIYF. Complete variable domain (other parts from reference TRBV28 and TRBJ1-3): DVKVTQSSRYLVKRTGEKVFLECVQDMDHENMFWYRQDPGLGLRLIYFSYDVKMKEKGDIPEGYSVSREKKERFSLILESASTNQTSMYLCASSLPGGASSGNTIYFGEGSWLTVV.

This sequence joins TRBV7-2 and TRBJ1-4, with D possibly TRBD1 on 5 matching bases. V dropped 5 bases and J dropped 7 bases, with 20 bases sitting between them. CDR3 length: 16 amino acids. The germline V gene has CDR1 SGHTA and CDR2 FQGNSA. The CDR3 reads CASSLRGSRVGEKLFF. The DNA of the CDR3 is TGTGCCAGCAGCCTCCGGGGGAGCAGGGTGGGTGAAAAACTGTTTTTT.

J is TRBJ2-7 and V is TRBV5-1; D gene uncertain. The germline V gene encodes CDR1 SGHRS and CDR2 YFSETQ. With 3 bases removed from V and 3 bases from J, the gap between germline ends came to 19 bases. CDR3 length: 16 residues. The CDR3 loop is CASSSFPATVVYEQYF. DNA for the CDR3: TGCGCCAGCAGCTCCTTCCCTGCCACTGTCGTCTACGAGCAGTACTTC.

The CDR3 nucleotides are TGCGCCAGCAGCTCCGCCAGGGGTGGGGACGGGGAGCTGTTTTTT. Translation: CASSSARGGDGELFF. V usage is TRBV5-1 and J usage is TRBJ2-2; tentative D call: TRBD1 (6 bases). Trimming took 3 bases from V and 7 from J, leaving 16 bases between them. CDR1 is SGHRS and CDR2 is YFSETQ in the germline V gene. CDR3 length: 15 residues. Looking up the rest from reference TRBV5-1 and TRBJ2-2 gives the full variable domain: KAGVTQTPRYLIKTRGQQVTLSCSPISGHRSVSWYQQTPGQGLQFLFEYFSETQRNKGNFPGRFSGRQFSNSRSEMNVSTLELGDSALYLCASSSARGGDGELFFGEGSRLTVL.

This chain joins TRBV7-9 and TRBJ2-7; 10 bases fit TRBD2. This CDR3 region has 17 residues. Trimming at V came to 1 base and at J to 3 bases, leaving 9 bases not matched to a gene. Germline CDR1 reads SEHNR; CDR2 reads FQNEAQ (reference sequence). This CDR3 reads CASSLGLRTSGYYEQYF. The DNA for the CDR3 is TGTGCCAGCAGCTTAGGTCTTAGGACTAGCGGATACTACGAGCAGTACTTC.

The chain uses TRBV11-2 and TRBJ2-1; 9 positions match TRBD1. The CDR3 loop spans 15 amino acids. In germline, CDR1 is SGHAT, CDR2 FQNNGV. V lost 3 bases and J lost 0; bases outside the gene matches: 0. The CDR3 here is CASSLTGGSYNEQFF. Written as DNA, the CDR3 is TGTGCCAGCAGCTTGACAGGGGGCTCCTACAATGAGCAGTTCTTC.

CDR3 in amino acids: CASIDGPGGYTF. The CDR3 bases are TGTGCCAGCATAGACGGCCCGGGGGGCTACACCTTC. This chain connects TRBV12-3 or TRBV12-4 to TRBJ1-2; D remains unclear. This CDR3 has 12 residues. The V end was cut by 7 bases, the J end by 8 bases, with 14 bases between.

This chain connects TRBV6-2 or TRBV6-3 to TRBJ1-1, with 7 bases fitting TRBD1. With 2 bases clipped from V and 3 bases from J, the junction kept 0 bases outside the gene matches. From germline, CDR1 is MNHEY and CDR2 SVGEGT. The CDR3 sequence is 13 residues long. CDR3 in DNA: TGTGCCAGCAGTTACGACAGGGACACTGAAGCTTTCTTT. The encoded protein is CASSYDRDTEAFF.

This chain connects TRBV6-1 to TRBJ1-5; D gene ambiguous. The CDR3 is 14 residues long. Germline CDR1 and CDR2: MNHNS and SASEGT. Trimming cost V 1 base and J 3 bases, with 7 bases left between them. This chain's CDR3 is CASSEGLLNQPQHF. For the CDR3, the DNA is TGTGCCAGCAGTGAAGGGCTCCTCAATCAGCCCCAGCATTTT.

The chain carries TRBV5-4 and TRBJ1-1; D perhaps matches TRBD1 (5 bases). V was shortened by 0 bases and J by 10 bases, with 10 bases between the two germline ends. The V gene's germline CDR1 is SGHNT and CDR2 YYREEE (reference sequence). This CDR3 contains 12 residues. For the CDR3, the DNA is TGTGCCAGCAGCTTGGAGGCAGGGATAGCTTTCTTT. Translation gives CASSLEAGIAFF.